A selection of T cell receptor beta chains follows, all from one sample in a study of beta chain features in type 1 diabetes. Sequencing used immunoSEQ multiplex PCR; TCRdb keeps in-frame clones, though not all of them. The sample gives some 120,000 clones, around 16% of which show up once; 2.6% is in the top ten. Sample: central memory CD4+ T cells from blood. The receptors come from a man aged 18 to 29 with type 1 diabetes. CDR3s include the opening cysteine and the closing phenylalanine or tryptophan. Fields, in order: D gene, J gene, V gene, clone size, CDR3 length, CDR3 protein, CDR3 DNA. D genes are given only for firm matches. Some rows have no size entry. The others give once, few or many, or a class for an expanded clone.

.	TRBJ2-1	TRBV2	.	16	CASSEGQKEYYNEQFF	TGTGCCAGCAGTGAAGGACAGAAAGAATACTACAATGAGCAGTTCTTC
TRBD1	TRBJ2-3	TRBV7-2	.	13	CASSARGTDTQYF	TGTGCCAGCAGCGCCAGGGGGACAGATACGCAGTATTTT
.	TRBJ1-4	TRBV9	.	14	CASSVDWRDEKLFF	TGTGCCAGCAGCGTAGACTGGCGGGATGAAAAACTGTTTTTT
.	TRBJ2-5	TRBV5-4	few	14	CASSFRQAQETQYF	TGTGCCAGCAGCTTTAGACAGGCCCAAGAGACCCAGTACTTC
.	TRBJ2-1	TRBV9	once	15	CASSAGSSSYNEQFF	TGTGCCAGCAGCGCGGGGTCTAGCTCCTACAATGAGCAGTTCTTC
.	TRBJ2-5	TRBV5-1	few	13	CASSLSGKETQYF	TGCGCCAGCAGCTTGTCAGGGAAGGAGACCCAGTACTTC
.	TRBJ1-1	TRBV7-3	once	14	CASSPGMPGTEAFF	TGTGCCAGCAGCCCCGGGATGCCGGGCACTGAAGCTTTCTTT
TRBD2	TRBJ2-5	TRBV30	.	14	CAWSARLGGTAQYF	TGTGCCTGGAGCGCTCGACTGGGGGGGACGGCCCAGTACTTC
.	TRBJ1-5	TRBV30	few	13	CAWSPTDNQPQHF	TGTGCCTGGAGTCCGACGGATAATCAGCCCCAGCATTTT
.	TRBJ2-1	TRBV10-3	few	15	CAISERGSSYNEQFF	TGTGCCATCAGTGAACGAGGGAGCTCCTACAATGAGCAGTTCTTC
.	TRBJ2-2	TRBV18	.	12	CASSPDTGELFF	TGTGCCAGCTCACCTGACACCGGGGAGCTGTTTTTT
.	TRBJ2-5	TRBV14	few	16	CASSQGNTGVQETQYF	TGTGCCAGCAGCCAAGGAAATACAGGAGTACAAGAGACCCAGTACTTC
TRBD2	TRBJ2-5	TRBV11-2	.	16	CASSLVFSGGQETQYF	TGTGCCAGCAGCTTAGTTTTTTCGGGGGGTCAAGAGACCCAGTACTTC